This T cell receptor beta chain was sequenced during a study of blood T cell repertoires in COVID-19. As for the study in general: The United States, Italy and Spain supplied acute and convalescent COVID-19 samples. PBMCs, B-cell-depleted T cells, or T cells were the source of the cDNA or gDNA that made up the material.

In the source study's methods: By means of reference gene primer amplification, nucleated cell counts were estimated. Some clones are missing from TCRdb's copy, which holds only in-frame ones; the method was immunoSEQ multiplex PCR. The DNA gave D and trimming, while V, J and clone size come from that table. The table shows 95,000 to 100,000 clones, with approximately 90% occurring only once. Patients at the Seattle site were enrolled during active infection and followed longitudinally. The trim removed 4 bases at V and 1 base at J, leaving 16 bases unmatched. The CDR3 is made up of 18 amino acids. The germline V gene has CDR1 SGHRS and CDR2 YFSETQ.

The sample taken for sequencing was peripheral blood. This TCR derives from a human donor with COVID-19, enrolled during active disease. The donor label of this sample is uncertain. This chain connects TRBV5-1 to TRBJ2-7, with TRBD2 matching over 8 bases. CDR3 bases: TGCGCCAGCAGCACGGGGGTAGGTAGCGGGGACCTTTCCTACGAGCAGTACTTC. It is translated as CASSTGVGSGDLSYEQYF.